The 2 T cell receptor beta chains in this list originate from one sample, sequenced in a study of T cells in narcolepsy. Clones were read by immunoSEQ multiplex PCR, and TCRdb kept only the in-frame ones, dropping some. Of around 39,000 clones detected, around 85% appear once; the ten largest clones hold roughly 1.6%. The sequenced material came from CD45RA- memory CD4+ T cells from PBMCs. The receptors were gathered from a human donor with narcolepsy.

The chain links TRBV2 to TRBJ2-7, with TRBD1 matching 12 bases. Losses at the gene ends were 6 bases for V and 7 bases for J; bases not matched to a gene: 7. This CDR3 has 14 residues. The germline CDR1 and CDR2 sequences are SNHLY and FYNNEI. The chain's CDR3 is CASRPGQGAGEQYF. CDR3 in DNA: TGTGCCAGCAGGCCGGGACAGGGGGCTGGGGAGCAGTACTTC.

CDR3 protein: CASSLGGYGNIQYF. CDR3 coding DNA: TGTGCCAGCAGCTTAGGGGGTTATGGAAACATTCAGTACTTC. This rearrangement joins TRBV11-3 to TRBJ2-4; D gene uncertain. The CDR3 runs to 14 residues. V shed 1 base and J shed 6 bases, with 10 bases lying between them. Germline V lookup: CDR1 SGHNT, CDR2 YENEEA.